Each of the 5 T cell receptor beta chains below was sequenced from the same sample in a study of patients and donors after allogeneic stem cell transplantation (dated by TCRdb to about 2020). Preparation of the library involved RT-PCR. The reads were generated on a NextSeq 550. TCRdb reprocessed the public reads (quality trimming at Q25 with fastp, clone calling with MiXCR) and kept in-frame beta chains. Rows with one shared CDR3 protein collapse into an entry with the most common genes and DNA. Recorded for this sample are about a million distinct CDR3 sequences; more than 15% of them occurred a single time. 6% of the sample is taken by the ten largest. Source material: blood, either unsorted or a sorted T cell fraction (not recorded which). These receptors all come from a human donor who was either an allogeneic HSCT recipient or a stem cell or donor lymphocyte infusion donor (not recorded which). It is not recorded whose cells these are; they may come from a transplant donor.

This clonotype has a handful of counts. The DNA of the CDR3 is TGTGCCAGCAGCTTAGTAACCCGACGGGACGAGCAGTACTTC. The encoded protein is CASSLVTRRDEQYF. The chain links TRBV7-9 to TRBJ2-7; the D is unclear. The germline V gene has CDR1 SEHNR and CDR2 FQNEAQ (reference sequence). The CDR3 totals 14 residues. Trimming stripped 1 base from V and 5 bases from J, with 12 bases between. The full variable domain, completed using reference TRBV7-9 and TRBJ2-7, is DTGVSQNPRHKITKRGQNVTFRCDPISEHNRLYWYRQTLGQGPEFLTYFQNEAQLEKSRLLSDRFSAERPKGSFSTLEIQRTEQGDSAMYLCASSLVTRRDEQYFGPGTRLTVT.

The chain carries TRBV5-1 and TRBJ2-2; no clear D. CDR3 length: 15 amino acids. CDR1 is SGHRS and CDR2 is YFSETQ in the germline V gene. Trimming took off 4 bases at V and 0 bases at J, with 10 bases between the two ends. This CDR3 reads CASSGSLPNTGELFF. In DNA, the CDR3 is TGCGCCAGCAGCGGAAGCCTGCCGAACACCGGGGAGCTGTTTTTT.

This clonotype was detected many times. This chain connects TRBV27 to TRBJ2-1; D not certain. V was pared by 5 bases and J by 0 bases, with 14 bases between. This CDR3 spans 16 amino acids. Per germline, CDR1 MNHEY and CDR2 SMNVEV (reference sequence). The CDR3 protein is CASSPVLGHSYNEQFF. CDR3 in DNA: TGTGCCAGCAGTCCGGTCCTTGGCCACTCCTACAATGAGCAGTTCTTC.

V gene TRBV5-4 combines with J gene TRBJ2-7, with 7 positions matching TRBD1. From germline, CDR1 is SGHNT and CDR2 YYREEE (reference sequence). This CDR3 comprises 13 residues. Germline trimming cut 1 base from V and 6 bases from J; bases unmatched to any gene: 4. CDR3 coding DNA: TGTGCCAGCAGCTTGAAGGGGGCATTCGAGCAGTACTTC. This gives the protein CASSLKGAFEQYF.

The CDR3 is CASSPFAGSFGYTF. In nucleotides, the CDR3 is TGTGCCAGCAGCCCATTTGCAGGGAGTTTTGGCTACACCTTC. V usage is TRBV7-3 and J usage is TRBJ1-2, with D perhaps TRBD1 (5 bases). CDR1 and CDR2 from the germline V gene are SGHTA and FQGTGA. This CDR3 is built from 14 residues. V dropped 5 bases and J dropped 7 bases, with 17 bases sitting between them.